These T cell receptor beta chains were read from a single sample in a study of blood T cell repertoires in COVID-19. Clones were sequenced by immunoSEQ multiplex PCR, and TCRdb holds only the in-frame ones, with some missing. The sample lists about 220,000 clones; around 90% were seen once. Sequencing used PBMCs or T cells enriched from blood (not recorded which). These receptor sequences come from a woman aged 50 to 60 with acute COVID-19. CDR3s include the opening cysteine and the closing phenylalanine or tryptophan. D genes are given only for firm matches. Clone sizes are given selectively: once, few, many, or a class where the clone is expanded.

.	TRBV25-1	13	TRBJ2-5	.	CASGLTNQETQYF	TGTGCCAGCGGATTAACTAACCAAGAGACCCAGTACTTC
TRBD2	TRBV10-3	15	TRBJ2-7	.	CAISERLAGSYEQYF	TGTGCCATCAGTGAGCGGCTAGCGGGGTCCTACGAGCAGTACTTC
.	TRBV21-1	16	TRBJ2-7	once	CASTVSTSGSGYEQYF	TGTGCCAGCACCGTTTCGACTAGCGGGAGTGGTTACGAGCAGTACTTC
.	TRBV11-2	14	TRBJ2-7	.	CASSLERISYEQYF	TGTGCCAGCAGCTTAGAGCGGATCTCCTACGAGCAGTACTTC
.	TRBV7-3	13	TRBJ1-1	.	CASSFAGSTEAFF	TGTGCCAGCAGCTTTGCAGGGTCAACTGAAGCTTTCTTT
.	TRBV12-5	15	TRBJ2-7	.	CASGLRRPNPYEQYF	TGTGCTAGTGGTTTGAGGAGACCCAACCCCTACGAGCAGTACTTC
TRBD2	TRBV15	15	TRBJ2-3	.	CATSRVGGAGTSGDF	TGTGCCACCAGCAGAGTCGGAGGGGCCGGGACTAGCGGGGATTTT
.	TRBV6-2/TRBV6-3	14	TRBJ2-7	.	CASSTGQPPYEQYF	TGTGCCAGCAGTACGGGACAACCACCCTACGAGCAGTACTTC
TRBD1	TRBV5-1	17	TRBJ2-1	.	CASSRTGGHPSYNEQFF	TGCGCCAGCAGCCGGACAGGGGGCCACCCTTCCTACAATGAGCAGTTCTTC
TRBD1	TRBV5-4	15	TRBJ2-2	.	CASSRGQGRAGELFF	TGTGCCAGCAGCCGTGGACAGGGGAGAGCCGGGGAGCTGTTTTTT
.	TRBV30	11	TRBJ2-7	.	CAWEQGYEQYF	TGTGCCTGGGAACAGGGCTACGAGCAGTACTTC
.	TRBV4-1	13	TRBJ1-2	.	CASSQGQGYGYTF	TGCGCCAGCAGCCAGGGTCAGGGGTATGGCTACACCTTC
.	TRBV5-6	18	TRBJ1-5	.	CASSPKPGAGRVNQPQHF	TGTGCCAGCAGCCCCAAACCAGGTGCGGGGCGGGTGAATCAGCCCCAGCATTTT
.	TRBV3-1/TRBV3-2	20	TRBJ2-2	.	CASSLVRTALTFANTGELFF	TGTGCCAGCAGCCTAGTCAGGACAGCCCTTACCTTTGCGAACACCGGGGAGCTGTTTTTT
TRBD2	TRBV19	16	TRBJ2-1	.	CASSAGTSGRISEQFF	TGTGCCAGTAGTGCAGGGACTAGCGGGAGGATCAGCGAGCAGTTCTTC
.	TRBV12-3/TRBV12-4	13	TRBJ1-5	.	CASSQGKDQPQHF	TGTGCCAGCAGTCAGGGGAAGGATCAGCCCCAGCATTTT
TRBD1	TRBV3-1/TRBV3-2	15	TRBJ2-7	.	CASSDMGTGALEQYF	TGTGCCAGCAGTGACATGGGGACAGGGGCTCTCGAGCAGTACTTC
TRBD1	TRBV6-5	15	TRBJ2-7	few	CASSHSGTVSYEQYF	TGTGCCAGCAGTCACTCCGGGACAGTATCCTACGAGCAGTACTTC
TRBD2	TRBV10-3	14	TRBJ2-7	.	CATCRGGTTYEQYF	TGTGCCACCTGCCGGGGGGGAACAACCTACGAGCAGTACTTC
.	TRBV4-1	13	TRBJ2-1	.	CASSQGRGNEQFF	TGCGCCAGCAGCCAAGGAAGGGGGAATGAGCAGTTCTTC
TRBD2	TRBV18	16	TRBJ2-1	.	CASSPAGLAVYNEQFF	TGTGCCAGCTCACCAGCGGGACTAGCGGTCTACAATGAGCAGTTCTTC
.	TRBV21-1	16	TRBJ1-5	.	CASSNRTEENNQPQHF	TGTGCCAGCAGCAATAGGACAGAGGAAAACAATCAGCCCCAGCATTTT
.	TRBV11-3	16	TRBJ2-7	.	CASSLDSVQGRYEQYF	TGTGCCAGCAGCTTAGATAGCGTACAGGGGAGGTACGAGCAGTACTTC
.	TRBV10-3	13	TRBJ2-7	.	CAISDQLAYEQYF	TGTGCCATCAGTGACCAACTAGCCTACGAGCAGTACTTC
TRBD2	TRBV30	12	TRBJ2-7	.	CAWSSGSNEQYF	TGTGCCTGGAGTAGCGGGAGCAACGAGCAGTACTTC
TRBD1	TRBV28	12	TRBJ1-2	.	CASRGQPQGYTF	TGTGCCAGCAGGGGACAGCCTCAAGGCTACACCTTC
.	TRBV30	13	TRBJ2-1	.	CAWSDGGLLEQFF	TGTGCCTGGAGTGACGGAGGGCTCCTCGAGCAGTTCTTC
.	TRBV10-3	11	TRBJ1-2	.	CAIGGRQGYTF	TGTGCCATCGGCGGCCGACAGGGCTACACCTTC
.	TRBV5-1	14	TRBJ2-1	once	CASSLGGPSNEQFF	TGCGCCAGCAGCTTAGGGGGTCCTAGCAATGAGCAGTTCTTC
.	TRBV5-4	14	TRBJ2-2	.	CASSLPGPTGELFF	TGTGCCAGCAGCTTGCCAGGGCCCACCGGGGAGCTGTTTTTT
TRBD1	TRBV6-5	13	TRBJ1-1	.	CASRTGPNTEAFF	TGTGCCAGCAGGACAGGGCCGAACACTGAAGCTTTCTTT
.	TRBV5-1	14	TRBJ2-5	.	CASTGTLHQETQYF	TGCGCCAGCACCGGGACACTTCATCAAGAGACCCAGTACTTC
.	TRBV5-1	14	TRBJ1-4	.	CASSLGGGNEKLFF	TGCGCCAGCAGCTTGGGCGGGGGTAATGAAAAACTGTTTTTT
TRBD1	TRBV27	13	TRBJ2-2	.	CASIHRGSGELFF	TGTGCCAGCATCCACAGGGGGTCCGGGGAGCTGTTTTTT
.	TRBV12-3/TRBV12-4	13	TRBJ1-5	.	CASSLLLNQPQHF	TGTGCCAGCAGTTTACTCCTAAATCAGCCCCAGCATTTT
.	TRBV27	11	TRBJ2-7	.	CAVTGNREQYF	TGTGCCGTCACAGGTAATCGCGAGCAGTACTTC
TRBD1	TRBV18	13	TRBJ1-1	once	CASSSDRAAEAFF	TGTGCCAGCTCATCAGACAGGGCGGCCGAAGCTTTCTTT
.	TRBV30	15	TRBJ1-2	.	CAWSPEQRANYGYTF	TGTGCCTGGAGTCCGGAGCAAAGAGCTAACTATGGCTACACCTTC
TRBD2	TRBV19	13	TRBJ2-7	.	CATSGLNNYEQYF	TGTGCCACGTCGGGACTAAACAACTACGAGCAGTACTTC
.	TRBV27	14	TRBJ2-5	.	CATSVRGGQETQYF	TGTGCCACCAGCGTTAGGGGGGGCCAGGAGACCCAGTACTTC
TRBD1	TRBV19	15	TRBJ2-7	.	CASSRGQGASYEQYF	TGTGCCAGTAGCCGTGGGCAGGGGGCTTCCTACGAGCAGTACTTC
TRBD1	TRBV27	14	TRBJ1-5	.	CASSSRGPGQPQHF	TGTGCCAGCAGTTCCAGGGGGCCGGGACAGCCCCAGCATTTT
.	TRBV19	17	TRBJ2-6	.	CASSRLGRLSGANVLTF	TGTGCCAGTAGTCGACTAGGACGACTCTCTGGGGCCAACGTCCTGACTTTC
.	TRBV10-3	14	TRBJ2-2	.	CAISDPGTTGELFF	TGTGCCATCAGTGACCCAGGGACAACCGGGGAGCTGTTTTTT
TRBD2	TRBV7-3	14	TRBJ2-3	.	CASSFRLAIDTQYF	TGTGCCAGCAGCTTCCGACTAGCGATAGATACGCAGTATTTT
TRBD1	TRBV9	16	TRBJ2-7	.	CASSEGSRDSFYEQYF	TGTGCCAGCAGCGAGGGGAGCCGGGACAGCTTCTACGAGCAGTACTTC
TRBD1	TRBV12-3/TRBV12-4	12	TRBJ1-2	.	CAIGDRVYGYTF	TGTGCCATAGGGGACAGAGTCTATGGCTACACCTTC
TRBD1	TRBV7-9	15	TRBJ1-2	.	CASSFPGTGNYGYTF	TGTGCCAGCAGCTTCCCCGGGACAGGGAACTATGGCTACACCTTC
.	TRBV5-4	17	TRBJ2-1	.	CASIARAGFSSYNEQFF	TGTGCCAGCATCGCCAGGGCAGGCTTTAGCTCCTACAATGAGCAGTTCTTC
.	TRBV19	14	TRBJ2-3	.	CASSIAPVADTQYF	TGTGCCAGTAGTATAGCACCGGTAGCAGATACGCAGTATTTT
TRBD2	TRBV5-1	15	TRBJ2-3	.	CASSWGGLSTDTQYF	TGCGCCAGCAGCTGGGGGGGACTGAGCACAGATACGCAGTATTTT
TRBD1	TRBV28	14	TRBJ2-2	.	CASRTGGRTGELFF	TGTGCCAGCAGAACAGGGGGCCGCACCGGGGAGCTGTTTTTT